Below are 10 T cell receptor beta chains sequenced from a single sample in a study of blood T cell repertoires in COVID-19. The repertoire was sequenced with immunoSEQ multiplex PCR; TCRdb's copy has only in-frame clones and lacks some. The sample consists of about 140,000 clones, about four fifths of them appearing once. Material: peripheral blood. The receptors come from a human donor in a cohort sampled during active COVID-19.

The V call is TRBV5-1, the J call TRBJ1-1; 9 bases map to TRBD1. CDR3 length: 15 amino acids. Looked up from germline, CDR1 is SGHRS and CDR2 is YFSETQ. J gave up 5 bases and V 5 bases, and 10 bases lay outside the gene matches. The CDR3 sequence is CASRSGQGIRTEAFF. For the CDR3, the DNA is TGCGCCAGCAGAAGCGGACAGGGGATAAGAACTGAAGCTTTCTTT.

This chain uses TRBV19 with TRBJ1-5; TRBD1 might be the D (5 bases). Germline CDR1 reads LNHDA; CDR2 reads SQIVND (reference sequence). The CDR3 has 13 residues. V shed 8 bases and J shed 3 bases, with 11 bases lying between them. The CDR3: CASAGGNNQPQHF. CDR3 in DNA: TGTGCCAGTGCGGGGGGAAACAATCAGCCCCAGCATTTT.

The chain recombines TRBV6-1 with TRBJ1-2; weak D call: TRBD1 (6 bases). This CDR3 region has 14 residues. Germline lookup yields CDR1 MNHNS and CDR2 SASEGT. Deletions cut 3 bases from V and 6 bases from J, with 14 bases between. CDR3 coding DNA: TGTGCCAGCAGTGACGATCCGGACAGAAATGGCTACACCTTC. Residues: CASSDDPDRNGYTF.

The chain combines TRBV10-3 with TRBJ2-7; possibly TRBD1 for D (6 bases). V was clipped by 9 bases and J by 2 bases, with 17 bases between them. Germline loops: CDR1 ENHRY, CDR2 SYGVKD. CDR3 length: 14 amino acids. The CDR3 nucleotides read TGTGCCATTAGACAAGGACAGACCACCTACGAGCAGTACTTC. The encoded protein is CAIRQGQTTYEQYF.

The rearrangement joins TRBV2 to TRBJ1-6; TRBD1 aligns across 8 bases. Germline trimming cut 8 bases from V and 13 bases from J; bases unmatched to any gene: 10. CDR3 length: 13 residues. Germline CDR1 and CDR2: SNHLY and FYNNEI. The CDR3 loop reads CASRGQGGAPLHF. The CDR3 DNA reads as TGTGCCAGCCGAGGACAGGGTGGGGCCCCCCTCCACTTT.

This clone was counted only a few times. The rearrangement links TRBV2 to TRBJ1-5; D perhaps matches TRBD1 (5 bases). The CDR3 spans 13 residues. V was cut by 7 bases and J by 5 bases, with 12 bases left in between. CDR1 and CDR2 (germline): SNHLY, FYNNEI. CDR3 nucleotide sequence: TGTGCCAGCAAGGAACAGGCCTATCAGCCCCAGCATTTT. This encodes CASKEQAYQPQHF.

V and J are TRBV28 and TRBJ2-1; no firm D call. Between the trimmed V and J ends, which lost 1 base and 1 base, there was a span of 11 bases. This CDR3 is 16 amino acids long. Germline lookup yields CDR1 MDHEN and CDR2 SYDVKM. CDR3 amino acids: CASSLFPSLSYNEQFF. CDR3 bases: TGTGCCAGCAGTTTATTTCCTAGTTTGTCCTACAATGAGCAGTTCTTC. Full variable domain (remainder filled in from reference TRBV28 and TRBJ2-1): DVKVTQSSRYLVKRTGEKVFLECVQDMDHENMFWYRQDPGLGLRLIYFSYDVKMKEKGDIPEGYSVSREKKERFSLILESASTNQTSMYLCASSLFPSLSYNEQFFGPGTRLTVL.

The rearrangement uses TRBV29-1 and TRBJ1-1, with a weak D call TRBD1 (6 bases). V was trimmed by 8 bases and J by 4 bases, leaving 17 bases between them. Germline CDR1 reads SQVTM; CDR2 reads ANQGSEA. CDR3 length: 13 amino acids. This CDR3 reads CSPSQGTGTEAFF. The CDR3 DNA reads TGCAGCCCGTCCCAGGGGACGGGCACTGAAGCTTTCTTT.

The rearrangement uses TRBV28 and TRBJ2-7; the match to TRBD1 covers 8 bases. Trimming removed 2 bases from V and 7 bases from J; junction bases left unmatched: 7. CDR3 length: 14 residues. Germline values: CDR1 MDHEN, CDR2 SYDVKM. DNA of the CDR3: TGTGCCAGCAGTTTACCGCAGGGGGCCGGGGAGCAGTACTTC. It is translated as CASSLPQGAGEQYF.

The CDR3 protein is CASSQLAGSLYEQYF. The CDR3, as DNA: TGTGCCAGCAGCCAGCTAGCGGGTAGCCTCTACGAGCAGTACTTC. The chain links TRBV5-8 to TRBJ2-7; TRBD2 matches at 8 bases. This CDR3 spans 15 amino acids. J lost 3 bases, V lost 4 bases, and 9 bases had no gene match. CDR1 is SGHTS, CDR2 YDEGEE, per germline.